Listed here are 7 T cell receptor beta chains from one sample, sequenced in a study of blood T cell repertoires in COVID-19. Clones were read by immunoSEQ multiplex PCR, and TCRdb kept only the in-frame ones, dropping some. In the table there are a few hundred thousand clones, roughly 86% of which are singletons. Sequenced: peripheral blood. These receptor sequences come from a woman in her forties or fifties who had recovered from COVID-19.

The genes are TRBV11-3 and TRBJ2-3, with no clear D. The germline gives CDR1 SGHNT, CDR2 YENEEA. The CDR3 has 14 amino acids. Trimming removed 1 base at V and 0 bases at J, with 5 bases between. Here the CDR3 reads CASSLAPSTDTQYF. The CDR3 DNA reads as TGTGCCAGCAGCTTAGCCCCTAGCACAGATACGCAGTATTTT. Complete variable domain (other parts from reference TRBV11-3 and TRBJ2-3): EAGVVQSPRYKIIEKKQPVAFWCNPISGHNTLYWYLQNLGQGPELLIRYENEEAVDDSQLPKDRFSAERLKGVDSTLKIQPAELGDSAVYLCASSLAPSTDTQYFGPGTRLTVL.

This chain joins TRBV24-1 and TRBJ2-1; 7 nucleotides match TRBD1. The CDR3 is 15 amino acids. The junction had 3 bases not matched to a gene; V was cut back by 5 bases and J by 0 bases. Germline assignment: CDR1 KGHDR and CDR2 SFDVKD. CDR3 protein: CATSATGSSYNEQFF. CDR3 in DNA: TGTGCCACCAGTGCGACAGGGAGCTCCTACAATGAGCAGTTCTTC.

This clone was seen once. The chain carries TRBV9 and TRBJ2-7; D might be TRBD2 (6 bases). With 0 bases removed from V and 1 base from J, the gap between germline ends came to 8 bases. In germline, CDR1 is SGDLS, CDR2 YYNGEE. The CDR3 covers 14 residues. CDR3 nucleotides: TGTGCCAGCAGCGTAGTAGGAGGGTCCTACGAGCAGTACTTC. It codes for CASSVVGGSYEQYF.

The V and J genes are TRBV7-8 and TRBJ1-2; D gene ambiguous. This CDR3 has 12 amino acids. Germline V lookup: CDR1 SGHVS, CDR2 FQNEAQ. V lost 5 bases to trimming and J lost 6 bases, with 10 bases between them. CDR3 in DNA: TGTGCCAGCAGCGATAGAGTCGATGGCTACACCTTC. It yields the protein CASSDRVDGYTF.

The chain links TRBV11-1 to TRBJ1-1; TRBD1 is a possible D gene (5 bases). Germline V gene data show CDR1 as SGHAT and CDR2 as FQDESV (reference sequence). This CDR3 region has 14 residues. V lost 6 bases and J 6 bases, leaving 17 bases between the germline ends. DNA for the CDR3: TGTGCCAGCAGTGTAGGCCCCCAGGGCGCTGAAGCTTTCTTT. It encodes CASSVGPQGAEAFF. Based on the CDR3 plus reference TRBV11-1 and TRBJ1-1, the full variable domain is EAEVAQSPRYKITEKSQAVAFWCDPISGHATLYWYRQILGQGPELLVQFQDESVVDDSQLPKDRFSAERLKGVDSTLKIQPAELGDSAMYLCASSVGPQGAEAFFGQGTRLTVV.

CDR3 amino acids: CASSVRGPTEAFF. The CDR3 DNA follows: TGCGCCAGCAGTGTTAGAGGTCCTACTGAAGCTTTCTTT. The chain employs TRBV10-1 and TRBJ1-1, with no clear D. This CDR3 has 13 amino acids. Germline CDR1 and CDR2: WNHNN and SYGVQD (reference sequence). Between the trimmed V and J ends, which lost 4 bases and 5 bases, there was a span of 11 bases.

This chain joins TRBV5-8 and TRBJ2-1; no clear D. Germline V gives CDR1 SGHTS, CDR2 YDEGEE. The V end was cut by 6 bases, the J end by 4 bases, with 14 bases between. The CDR3 has 14 residues. In DNA form, the CDR3 reads TGTGCCAGCACTCCTATCACTGCATACAATGAGCAGTTCTTC. It yields the protein CASTPITAYNEQFF.